This is a list of T cell receptor beta chains from one sample in a study of cytomegalovirus exposure and HLA in healthy donors. Sequencing used immunoSEQ multiplex PCR; TCRdb keeps in-frame clones, though not all of them. The data show 200,000 to 250,000 clones, with more than 80% seen just once and 2.5% to 3% held by the top ten. Sequencing used PBMCs. These receptor sequences come from a man in his thirties or forties in good health and CMV-seronegative. The CDR3 runs from the conserved cysteine through the conserved F or W. The order of the fields is CDR3 DNA, CDR3 protein, D gene, J gene, clone size, V gene. A D gene is named only where the DNA matches it firmly. Only some rows state a clone size, as once, few, many or a class for expanded clones.

CDR3 DNA: TGTGCCAGCAGTTTAGGACACAGGGGCTCCTCATATTCACCCCTCCACTTT
CDR3 protein: CASSLGHRGSSYSPLHF
D gene: TRBD1
J gene: TRBJ1-6
clone size: once
V gene: TRBV28

CDR3 DNA: TGTGCCACCAGCAGGCACTTCAACACTGAAGCTTTCTTT
CDR3 protein: CATSRHFNTEAFF
D gene: -
J gene: TRBJ1-1
clone size: -
V gene: TRBV15

CDR3 DNA: TGCGCCAGCAGCTCCTTTACCGGGGAGCTGTTTTTT
CDR3 protein: CASSSFTGELFF
D gene: -
J gene: TRBJ2-2
clone size: -
V gene: TRBV5-1

CDR3 DNA: TGTGCCAGCAGTGTCGACACGAATCAGCCCCAGCATTTT
CDR3 protein: CASSVDTNQPQHF
D gene: -
J gene: TRBJ1-5
clone size: -
V gene: TRBV6-1

CDR3 DNA: TGCAGCGTTGAAGGGCTCAGGGGGGACGCCGAAGCTTTCTTT
CDR3 protein: CSVEGLRGDAEAFF
D gene: TRBD1
J gene: TRBJ1-1
clone size: -
V gene: TRBV29-1

CDR3 DNA: TGTGCCAGCGGCATACTAGCGGGGAGGGACGAGCAGTACTTC
CDR3 protein: CASGILAGRDEQYF
D gene: TRBD2
J gene: TRBJ2-7
clone size: -
V gene: TRBV6-1

CDR3 DNA: TGTGCCAGCAGCCAAGGGCCGGGGGTTTTGCCAGATACGCAGTATTTT
CDR3 protein: CASSQGPGVLPDTQYF
D gene: -
J gene: TRBJ2-3
clone size: -
V gene: TRBV4-2

CDR3 DNA: TGTGCCAGCAGCTTATGGGTAGCGGGGGGGCACAATGAGCAGTTCTTC
CDR3 protein: CASSLWVAGGHNEQFF
D gene: TRBD2
J gene: TRBJ2-1
clone size: -
V gene: TRBV7-3

CDR3 DNA: TGTGCCAGCAGCCTGGGGGACAGGGAAGAGACCCAGTACTTC
CDR3 protein: CASSLGDREETQYF
D gene: TRBD1
J gene: TRBJ2-5
clone size: -
V gene: TRBV5-6

CDR3 DNA: TGTGCCAGCAGCTTATCGGCGGGCCGAGGTTCACCCCTCCACTTT
CDR3 protein: CASSLSAGRGSPLHF
D gene: -
J gene: TRBJ1-6
clone size: -
V gene: TRBV11-1

CDR3 DNA: TGCGCCAGCAGCTTGGCAGGGCAGGGTCAGCCCCAGCATTTT
CDR3 protein: CASSLAGQGQPQHF
D gene: -
J gene: TRBJ1-5
clone size: -
V gene: TRBV5-1

CDR3 DNA: TGCGCCAGCAGTGAGCCTCCGGGACTAGTTTACAATGAGCAGTTCTTC
CDR3 protein: CASSEPPGLVYNEQFF
D gene: TRBD2
J gene: TRBJ2-1
clone size: -
V gene: TRBV10-1

CDR3 DNA: TGTGCCAGCATCCCCTGGAGCTCCTATAATTCACCCCTCCACTTT
CDR3 protein: CASIPWSSYNSPLHF
D gene: -
J gene: TRBJ1-6
clone size: -
V gene: TRBV6-1

CDR3 DNA: TGTGCCAGCAGTTACGAAGGGGGAGCTTTCTTT
CDR3 protein: CASSYEGGAFF
D gene: -
J gene: TRBJ1-1
clone size: -
V gene: TRBV6-5

CDR3 DNA: TGCGCCAGCAGCCGATTCAGCGGGGAGCCCTCCTACGAGCAGTACTTC
CDR3 protein: CASSRFSGEPSYEQYF
D gene: TRBD2
J gene: TRBJ2-7
clone size: -
V gene: TRBV4-1

CDR3 DNA: TGTGCCAGCAGTTTAGTGCGGGCGAGCACCGGGGAGCTGTTTTTT
CDR3 protein: CASSLVRASTGELFF
D gene: -
J gene: TRBJ2-2
clone size: -
V gene: TRBV28